This is a list of T cell receptor beta chains from one sample in a study of control samples from healthy donors and cancer patients. Method: immunoSEQ multiplex PCR; TCRdb's copy keeps in-frame clones and lacks some. This repertoire shows 150,000 or so clones, around 90% found once; its top ten account for approximately 1.8%. What was sequenced was blood. These receptor sequences come from a man between 18 and 29 years old in good health. CDR3s include the opening cysteine and the closing phenylalanine or tryptophan. The D gene is left open where the match is weak. Clone size, where shown, is once, few, many, or a class for clones that have expanded.

J	size	D	V	CDR3	DNA
TRBJ1-5	NA	NA	TRBV15	CATSRGARDNQPQHF	TGTGCCACCAGCAGAGGGGCCAGGGACAATCAGCCCCAGCATTTT
TRBJ2-7	NA	NA	TRBV20-1	CSAGVSYEQYF	TGCAGTGCTGGGGTTTCCTACGAGCAGTACTTC
TRBJ1-1	once	NA	TRBV7-2	CASSLAEGTEAFF	TGTGCCAGCAGCTTAGCGGAAGGGACTGAAGCTTTCTTT
TRBJ1-2	NA	TRBD1	TRBV24-1	CATSETGRFDGYTF	TGTGCCACCAGTGAGACAGGGAGGTTTGATGGCTACACCTTC
TRBJ2-1	NA	TRBD2	TRBV24-1	CATSDPSGGLVGEQFF	TGTGCCACCAGTGATCCGAGCGGGGGTCTTGTAGGTGAGCAGTTCTTC
TRBJ2-3	NA	NA	TRBV12-3/TRBV12-4	CASTSTDTQYF	TGTGCCAGCACTTCCACAGATACGCAGTATTTT
TRBJ2-3	once	NA	TRBV2	CASSEGMTDTQYF	TGTGCCAGCAGTGAAGGGATGACAGATACGCAGTATTTT
TRBJ2-5	NA	NA	TRBV28	CASSWGGAVTQYF	TGTGCCAGCAGCTGGGGGGGGGCGGTGACCCAGTACTTC
TRBJ1-5	NA	TRBD1	TRBV3-1/TRBV3-2	CASSQGTGGYNQPQHF	TGTGCCAGCAGCCAGGGGACAGGGGGCTACAATCAGCCCCAGCATTTT
TRBJ2-1	NA	NA	TRBV28	CASSSSDFEQFF	TGTGCCAGCAGTTCCTCGGACTTTGAGCAGTTCTTC
TRBJ2-7	NA	NA	TRBV4-2	CASSQATGTGYEQYF	TGTGCCAGCAGCCAAGCCACCGGGACTGGCTACGAGCAGTACTTC
TRBJ1-5	NA	NA	TRBV15	CATSSPLADSTWAQHF	TGTGCCACCAGCAGCCCGTTGGCGGATTCGACTTGGGCCCAGCATTTT
TRBJ2-3	NA	TRBD2	TRBV2	CASSETRGEGTQYF	TGTGCCAGCAGTGAAACGCGGGGGGAGGGTACGCAGTATTTT
TRBJ2-1	few	TRBD1	TRBV14	CASSQGTGIWHEQFF	TGTGCCAGCAGCCAGGGGACAGGCATTTGGCATGAGCAGTTCTTC
TRBJ1-1	NA	NA	TRBV27	CASSIGGGNTEAFF	TGTGCCAGCAGTATCGGAGGGGGGAACACTGAAGCTTTCTTT
TRBJ2-7	NA	NA	TRBV5-8	CASSQIPREQYF	TGTGCCAGCAGCCAAATCCCCCGCGAGCAGTACTTC
TRBJ1-4	NA	NA	TRBV19	CASSIQSTNEKLFF	TGTGCCAGTAGTATACAGTCAACTAATGAAAAACTGTTTTTT
TRBJ1-6	NA	NA	TRBV7-2	CASSSNFRGGPDNSPLHF	TGTGCCAGCAGCTCGAACTTTAGGGGGGGCCCAGATAATTCACCCCTCCACTTT
TRBJ2-5	NA	NA	TRBV9	CASSVEGGTQYF	TGTGCCAGCAGCGTAGAGGGGGGGACCCAGTACTTC
TRBJ1-2	NA	TRBD1	TRBV11-1	CASSAGQGGIYGYTF	TGTGCCAGCAGCGCCGGACAGGGAGGGATCTATGGCTACACCTTC
TRBJ2-1	NA	TRBD2	TRBV25-1	CASSEWGGGNRHEQFF	TGTGCCAGCAGTGAATGGGGGGGAGGGAATCGGCATGAGCAGTTCTTC
TRBJ2-3	NA	TRBD2	TRBV30	CAWSVFSGGATDTQYF	TGTGCCTGGAGTGTCTTTAGCGGGGGGGCCACAGATACGCAGTATTTT
TRBJ2-1	NA	TRBD2	TRBV28	CATSTSGYNEQFF	TGTGCCACCTCGACTAGCGGCTACAATGAGCAGTTCTTC
TRBJ2-1	NA	TRBD2	TRBV27	CASSSAGTRSNEQFF	TGTGCCAGCAGCAGTGCCGGGACTAGATCCAATGAGCAGTTCTTC
TRBJ2-2	few	NA	TRBV24-1	CATSDPAGQNTGELFF	TGTGCCACCAGTGATCCGGCGGGACAGAACACCGGGGAGCTGTTTTTT
TRBJ1-1	NA	NA	TRBV5-1	CASSLGQRHTEAFF	TGCGCCAGCAGCTTAGGACAGAGGCACACTGAAGCTTTCTTT
TRBJ1-5	few	TRBD1	TRBV2	CASRPDRAINQPQHF	TGTGCCAGCAGACCCGACAGGGCAATCAATCAGCCCCAGCATTTT
TRBJ2-5	once	NA	TRBV11-3	CASSPRGGTSRETQYF	TGTGCCAGCAGCCCCCGTGGGGGGACGTCCAGAGAGACCCAGTACTTC
TRBJ1-2	NA	TRBD1	TRBV7-2	CASSRTGNYGYTF	TGTGCCAGCAGCCGGACAGGGAACTATGGCTACACCTTC
TRBJ2-3	NA	NA	TRBV10-2	CASSRDSDTQYF	TGCGCCAGCAGCCGAGACTCAGATACGCAGTATTTT